This TCR beta chain was retrieved from a study of blood T cell repertoires in COVID-19. TCRdb's table, derived via immunoSEQ multiplex PCR, lists solely in-frame clones and lacks some. Of about 240,000 clones listed, approximately 83% are singletons. The V gene end was trimmed by 7 bases and the J gene end by 9 bases; junction bases not matched to a gene: 13. The germline V gene encodes CDR1 LNHDA and CDR2 SQIVND (reference sequence). CDR3 length: 15 residues. This clone came up a few times. The specimen sequenced was peripheral blood. This TCR was recovered from an elderly woman with acute or convalescent COVID-19. The chain is built from TRBV19 and TRBJ2-2, with 8 bases identical to TRBD2. The CDR3 DNA follows: TGTGCCAGTATTGAACACGGCGGGGGGCCGAGGGAGCTGTTTTTT. Encoded protein: CASIEHGGGPRELFF.